This passage covers 28 T cell receptor beta chains from one sample sequenced in a study of T-cell memory formation after mild COVID-19. TCRdb used MiXCR to reprocess the 5' RACE reads, holding one entry per CDR3 protein. This table has about 84,000 distinct CDR3 sequences, about 15% appearing once. Sequencing was performed on PBMCs or a T cell subset sorted from them (not recorded which). Every receptor here comes from an adult woman who had mild COVID-19 (a few samples of this study predate the infection). Cell type and time point are not known.

V usage is TRBV5-1 and J usage is TRBJ1-2; the D is unclear. V lost 2 bases to trimming and J lost 5 bases, with 13 bases between them. CDR1 and CDR2 (germline): SGHRS, YFSETQ. The CDR3 runs 14 residues. CDR3: CASSFSTDAYGYTF. CDR3 nucleotide sequence: TGCGCCAGCAGCTTTTCCACAGATGCTTATGGCTACACCTTC.

In its sample, this clonotype was seen a few times. The V gene is TRBV4-2, the J gene TRBJ2-7; D possibly corresponds to TRBD2 (6 bases). The CDR3 has 16 amino acids. V dropped 6 bases and J dropped 1 base, with 19 bases sitting between them. Germline assignment: CDR1 LGHNA and CDR2 YNFKEQ. The CDR3 protein is CASSHSTGRESYEQYF. As DNA, the CDR3 is TGTGCCAGCAGTCACTCCACCGGGAGAGAGTCCTACGAGCAGTACTTC.

This clonotype was recorded a few times. The J gene is TRBJ2-7, the V gene TRBV5-1, with 7 bases matching TRBD2. With V trimmed by 2 bases and J by 2 bases, 7 bases remained unmatched. CDR1 is SGHRS, CDR2 YFSETQ, per germline. The CDR3 totals 15 residues. CDR3 in amino acids: CASSFASGETYEQYF. The CDR3 nucleotides read TGCGCCAGCAGCTTTGCCAGCGGGGAGACCTACGAGCAGTACTTC.

A few counts support this clonotype. The CDR3 DNA is TGTGCCAGCACCGACGGTGGGCTAGCGGACTACAATGAGCAGTTCTTC. This translates into CASTDGGLADYNEQFF. The chain is built from TRBV6-4 and TRBJ2-1; 7 nucleotides align to TRBD2. The CDR3 length is 16 residues. The germline V gene encodes CDR1 MRHNA and CDR2 SNTAGT. J gave up 3 bases and V 7 bases, and 12 bases lay outside the gene matches.

The V and J genes are TRBV7-6 and TRBJ2-3; 7 nucleotides align to TRBD2. Trimming removed 1 base from V and 4 bases from J; junction bases left unmatched: 8. The CDR3 sequence is 16 residues long. Per the germline V gene, CDR1 is SGHVS and CDR2 is FNYEAQ. CDR3 region: CASSLVRGRAADTQYF. In nucleotides, the CDR3 is TGTGCCAGCAGCTTAGTACGCGGGAGAGCTGCAGATACGCAGTATTTT.

V is TRBV5-6 and J is TRBJ2-1; D ambiguous. V lost 5 bases and J 5 bases, leaving 14 bases between the germline ends. Germline V gene data show CDR1 as SGHDT and CDR2 as YYEEEE. The CDR3 consists of 14 residues. CDR3 region: CASSYSTWDNEQFF. CDR3 nucleotides: TGTGCCAGCAGTTATAGTACATGGGACAATGAGCAGTTCTTC. The full variable domain, in which reference TRBV5-6 and TRBJ2-1 provide the parts outside the CDR3, is DAGVTQSPTHLIKTRGQQVTLRCSPKSGHDTVSWYQQALGQGPQFIFQYYEEEERQRGNFPDRFSGHQFPNYSSELNVNALLLGDSALYLCASSYSTWDNEQFFGPGTRLTVL.

This clonotype was found a few times. The rearrangement links TRBV13 to TRBJ2-5, with TRBD1 identical over 8 bases. CDR1 is PRHDT and CDR2 is FYEKMQ in the germline V gene (reference sequence). The V gene end was trimmed by 5 bases and the J gene end by 4 bases; junction bases not matched to a gene: 12. This CDR3 region has 16 residues. Here the CDR3 reads CASSIQGQEVIETQYF. The CDR3 coding sequence is TGTGCCAGCAGCATACAGGGACAGGAGGTTATAGAGACCCAGTACTTC.

The chain combines TRBV2 with TRBJ2-3, with D possibly TRBD2 on 6 matching bases. V lost 9 bases and J 4 bases, leaving 20 bases between the germline ends. Germline CDR1 SNHLY, CDR2 FYNNEI. CDR3 length: 15 amino acids. The DNA of the CDR3 is TGTGCCAGAGGGGATTCGGGGGTCGCTTCAGATACGCAGTATTTT. Amino acid sequence: CARGDSGVASDTQYF.

This clonotype has just a few counts. This chain connects TRBV13 to TRBJ1-2, with D tentatively TRBD1 (5 bases). Germline-derived CDR1 and CDR2 are PRHDT and FYEKMQ (reference sequence). This CDR3 comprises 14 residues. V dropped 2 bases and J dropped 4 bases, with 11 bases sitting between them. The CDR3 DNA reads TGTGCCAGCAGCTTACGGGGCCGGGGCTATGGCTACACCTTC. Protein sequence: CASSLRGRGYGYTF.

This sequence joins TRBV12-3 or TRBV12-4 and TRBJ2-6; D gene unclear. V shed 1 base and J shed 1 base, with 2 bases lying between them. The CDR3 is 14 amino acids. Written as DNA, the CDR3 is TGTGCCAGCAGTTTAGGGTCTGGGGCCAACGTCCTGACTTTC. Encoded protein: CASSLGSGANVLTF.

This rearrangement joins TRBV6-5 to TRBJ2-2; no clear D. Germline loops: CDR1 MNHEY, CDR2 SVGAGI. The CDR3 runs to 16 residues. V lost 5 bases and J lost 1, with 14 bases in between. The CDR3 loop reads CASSDAWGLNTGELFF. The CDR3 nucleotides read TGTGCCAGCAGTGACGCATGGGGTCTGAACACCGGGGAGCTGTTTTTT.

This clonotype was counted a few times. The chain couples TRBV27 to TRBJ2-5; TRBD1 agrees at 11 bases. This CDR3 region has 14 residues. V lost 6 bases to trimming and J lost 5 bases; unmatched junction nucleotides: 5. Germline V gene lookup returns CDR1 MNHEY and CDR2 SMNVEV (reference sequence). The CDR3 is CASSRTGGDETQYF. The CDR3 region has the DNA TGTGCCAGCAGCCGGACAGGGGGCGACGAGACCCAGTACTTC.

This chain uses TRBV5-1 with TRBJ2-1; weak D call: TRBD2 (5 bases). Trimming pared 2 bases from V and 2 bases from J, leaving 23 bases between. The CDR3 runs to 19 residues. In germline, CDR1 is SGHRS, CDR2 YFSETQ. The CDR3 region is CASSFNPRLRVSPYNEQFF. CDR3 in DNA: TGCGCCAGCAGCTTCAACCCCAGACTACGAGTGTCGCCCTACAATGAGCAGTTCTTC.

The sample holds one count of this clonotype. The rearrangement links TRBV9 to TRBJ1-2; a weak D match, TRBD1 (5 bases). This CDR3 has 16 amino acids. The ends were cut back, 2 bases at V and 3 bases at J, with 17 bases in the middle. CDR1 SGDLS and CDR2 YYNGEE come from the germline V gene. The CDR3 DNA reads as TGTGCCAGCAGCGTTGACAGACCAGACCCCTACTATGGCTACACCTTC. Amino acid sequence: CASSVDRPDPYYGYTF.

This clonotype appeared a few times. The rearrangement joins TRBV7-9 to TRBJ2-1; 11 positions match TRBD2. The germline CDR1 and CDR2 sequences are SEHNR and FQNEAQ (reference sequence). V was pared by 1 base and J by 10 bases, with 3 bases of the junction left unmatched. This CDR3 is built from 14 residues. The CDR3 coding sequence is TGTGCCAGCAGCTTAGAACTAGCGGGAGTAGAGCAGTTCTTC. It is translated as CASSLELAGVEQFF.

The rearrangement joins TRBV5-1 to TRBJ1-2; tentative D call: TRBD1 (5 bases). V lost 0 bases and J lost 7, with 16 bases in between. The CDR3 length is 15 residues. Germline assignment: CDR1 SGHRS and CDR2 YFSETQ. CDR3 amino acids: CASSLEHRTSLGYTF. The CDR3 coding sequence is TGCGCCAGCAGCTTGGAGCACAGGACAAGTCTTGGCTACACCTTC.

The V call is TRBV5-6, the J call TRBJ2-1, with TRBD2 identical over 11 bases. The V segment lost 3 bases and the J segment 8 bases; nucleotides outside the gene matches: 4. The CDR3 totals 14 residues. Germline assignment: CDR1 SGHDT and CDR2 YYEEEE. The CDR3 DNA follows: TGTGCCAGCAGCTCGGGGACTAGCGGAGATGAGCAGTTCTTC. Protein: CASSSGTSGDEQFF.

The gene calls are TRBV10-3 and TRBJ1-5, with 8 positions matching TRBD1. The V gene's germline CDR1 is ENHRY and CDR2 SYGVKD. CDR3 length: 15 residues. V lost 3 bases and J lost 7; bases outside the gene matches: 8. The CDR3 DNA is TGTGCCATCAGTGACAGTGACAGGGGATACCAGCCCCAGCATTTT. Amino acid sequence: CAISDSDRGYQPQHF.

This clonotype was picked up a small number of times. V gene TRBV30 combines with J gene TRBJ1-5; no firm D call. CDR3 length: 15 residues. Germline CDR1 is GTSNPN and CDR2 is SVGIG (reference sequence). V gave up 0 bases and J gave up 0 bases, with 9 bases separating them. CDR3 residues: CAWSVGGYSNQPQHF. The DNA of the CDR3 is TGTGCCTGGAGTGTAGGTGGATATAGCAATCAGCCCCAGCATTTT.

The chain recombines TRBV7-3 with TRBJ1-1; D is uncertain. CDR3 length: 14 residues. Germline CDR1 is SGHTA and CDR2 is FQGTGA. V was cut by 3 bases and J by 0 bases, with 8 bases left in between. Written as DNA, the CDR3 is TGTGCCAGCAGCTTGGGTGGGGTGAACACTGAAGCTTTCTTT. It translates to CASSLGGVNTEAFF. The full variable domain, with the rest looked up from reference TRBV7-3 and TRBJ1-1, is GAGVSQTPSNKVTEKGKYVELRCDPISGHTALYWYRQSLGQGPEFLIYFQGTGAADDSGLPNDRFFAVRPEGSVSTLKIQRTERGDSAVYLCASSLGGVNTEAFFGQGTRLTVV.

In its sample, this clonotype was seen a few times. The rearrangement joins TRBV20-1 to TRBJ2-3; TRBD2 agrees at 9 bases. The V segment lost 5 bases and the J segment 4 bases; nucleotides outside the gene matches: 16. The germline V gene has CDR1 DFQATT and CDR2 SNEGSKA (reference sequence). The CDR3 runs to 17 residues. Written as DNA, the CDR3 is TGCAGTGCTTCCCTCACAGGGGCGGGAGGGCCAGCAGATACGCAGTATTTT. Translating gives CSASLTGAGGPADTQYF.

This clonotype was counted at least ten times. The chain has TRBV20-1 and TRBJ2-1, with 7 bases that match TRBD1. This CDR3 region has 13 residues. CDR1 and CDR2 from the germline V gene are DFQATT and SNEGSKA (reference sequence). Trimming took 4 bases from V and 6 from J; bases not matched to a gene: 6. Written as DNA, the CDR3 is TGCAGTGCTAACGACAGGGAGCCCAATGAGCAGTTCTTC. It translates to CSANDREPNEQFF.

At least ten counts were recorded for this clonotype. The J gene is TRBJ2-7, the V gene TRBV5-1; D is tentatively TRBD1 or TRBD2 (5 bases each). Looked up from germline, CDR1 is SGHRS and CDR2 is YFSETQ. The CDR3 sequence is 12 residues long. V lost 0 bases and J lost 6, with 7 bases in between. The CDR3: CASSLGGTEQYF. The CDR3 DNA follows: TGCGCCAGCAGCTTGGGGGGGACCGAGCAGTACTTC.

V usage is TRBV10-3 and J usage is TRBJ1-3; TRBD1 might be the D (5 bases). Trimming removed 8 bases from V and 0 bases from J, with 11 bases in between. The germline CDR1 and CDR2 sequences are ENHRY and SYGVKD. This CDR3 contains 14 residues. CDR3 residues: CAIRDGSSGNTIYF. CDR3 coding DNA: TGTGCCATCCGGGACGGAAGCTCTGGAAACACCATATATTTT.

The V gene is TRBV7-2, the J gene TRBJ2-1; the match to TRBD2 covers 14 bases. From germline, CDR1 is SGHTA and CDR2 FQGNSA. Trimming removed 6 bases from V and 6 bases from J; junction bases left unmatched: 13. The CDR3 loop spans 18 amino acids. The CDR3 spells CASRPTSGGAILGNEQFF. The CDR3 region has the DNA TGTGCCAGCAGACCGACTAGCGGGGGGGCAATCCTCGGCAATGAGCAGTTCTTC. The full variable domain, in which reference TRBV7-2 and TRBJ2-1 provide the parts outside the CDR3, is GAGVSQSPSNKVTEKGKDVELRCDPISGHTALYWYRQSLGQGLEFLIYFQGNSAPDKSGLPSDRFSAERTGGSVSTLTIQRTQQEDSAVYLCASRPTSGGAILGNEQFFGPGTRLTVL.

V gene TRBV4-1 combines with J gene TRBJ2-1; D uncertain. Germline V CDR1 and CDR2: MGHRA, YSYEKL. V lost 4 bases and J 2 bases, leaving 15 bases between the germline ends. This CDR3 has 16 residues. The CDR3 DNA is TGCGCCAGCAGCCTCGACGGAATTGGCCCCTACAATGAGCAGTTCTTC. Translation gives CASSLDGIGPYNEQFF.

This clonotype has just a few counts. The CDR3 DNA follows: TGTGCCAGCAGCCCCGAGGGCCTAGCCAGCACCGGGGAGCTGTTTTTT. As protein: CASSPEGLASTGELFF. The chain has TRBV7-6 and TRBJ2-2; tentative D call: TRBD2 (5 bases). The germline V gene has CDR1 SGHVS and CDR2 FNYEAQ. Trimming took off 5 bases at V and 4 bases at J, with 17 bases between the two ends. There are 16 residues in the CDR3.

The J gene is TRBJ2-7, the V gene TRBV30; D not certain. CDR1 is GTSNPN and CDR2 is SVGIG in the germline V gene (reference sequence). The CDR3 loop spans 11 amino acids. V lost 1 base to trimming and J lost 4 bases, with 5 bases between them. The CDR3 reads CAWSEAYEQYF. Here the CDR3 DNA reads TGTGCCTGGAGTGAGGCTTACGAGCAGTACTTC.